This T cell receptor beta chain derives from a study of blood T cell repertoires in COVID-19. This clone was seen once. The method was immunoSEQ multiplex PCR; TCRdb's version includes in-frame clones alone and lacks a portion of them. The data show about 270,000 clones, approximately 86% seen once. V lost 5 bases and J lost 3, with 17 bases in between. Germline-derived CDR1 and CDR2 are MDHEN and SYDVKM. This CDR3 region has 15 residues. The chain recombines TRBV28 with TRBJ2-7; weak D call: TRBD1 (5 bases). The TCR was taken from a middle-aged man with active or convalescent COVID-19. The sample taken for sequencing was peripheral blood. Written as DNA, the CDR3 is TGTGCCAGCAGTAACCAGAGACAGACCTTCTACGAGCAGTACTTC. It yields the protein CASSNQRQTFYEQYF.